This T cell receptor beta chain was sequenced in a study of T cell repertoires in cytomegalovirus infection (dated 2019 in TCRdb). At the level of the whole study: Donor HLA type was relevant to the analysis, because carriage of CMV infection together with the matching HLA type was indicated by public TCR beta signatures.

Summary of the overall study and its limitations: The ex vivo response was dominated by HLA-C-restricted CMV-specific TCR beta clonotypes, which also provided the single most frequent clonotype in two of eight donors. In both this cohort and an independent cohort of 300 to 450 donors, the cumulative frequency of public TCR beta family members distinguished carriers of CMV infection plus the relevant HLA type.

Relative to germline, V is 6 bases shorter and J is 6 bases shorter, with 18 bases between their ends. The germline V gene provides CDR1 SGHRS and CDR2 YFSETQ. Its CDR3 holds 14 amino acids, cysteine through phenylalanine. The only DNA kept is the CDR3, 42 bases in frame from the first base. This clonotype was seen only a few times. Its binding antigen is unknown. No base qualities exist here, and no much larger clone lies one base off it. The data were produced on an Illumina HiSeq 1500. TCRdb's own reprocessing of the public reads used fastp at Q25 and MiXCR and kept productive beta chains. Rows matching on CDR3 protein sequence are summarized as one entry with the most common DNA and genes. The sample has roughly 250,000 distinct CDR3 sequences on record, over 20% of them singletons. Around a sixth of the sample rests with the top ten.

The source is a human donor in good health (CMV status not recorded). Some clones in this sample may be carry-over from other donors' samples. Material: CD8+ T cells from PBMCs. The receptor chain draws on TRBV5-1 and TRBJ1-2, with no confident D gene call. The DNA is as follows: TGCGCCAGCACGCTGGGAGTGGACCTTCATGGCTACACCTTC. Its translation is CASTLGVDLHGYTF.